Listed below are T cell receptor beta chains from one sample, sequenced in a study of cytomegalovirus exposure and HLA in healthy donors. Profiling relied on immunoSEQ multiplex PCR, and the TCRdb table lists in-frame clones only, not all of them. This table holds about 150,000 clones, roughly 80% found once. The source material was PBMCs. All receptors derive from a woman between 35 and 50 years old in good health and CMV-seronegative. CDR3s include the opening cysteine and the closing phenylalanine or tryptophan. Each record gives: clone size, V gene, D gene, J gene, CDR3 DNA, CDR3 protein. The D gene is left open where the match is weak. Some rows have no size entry. The others give once, few or many, or a class for an expanded clone.

clone_size: .; v_call: TRBV25-1; d_call: TRBD1; j_call: TRBJ1-2; cdr3_nt: TGTGCCAGCGCGGACAGGGCCTATGGCTACACCTTC; cdr3_aa: CASADRAYGYTF
clone_size: .; v_call: TRBV11-3; d_call: .; j_call: TRBJ2-7; cdr3_nt: TGTGCCAGCAGCCAGTACGAGGGCGAGCAGTACTTC; cdr3_aa: CASSQYEGEQYF
clone_size: .; v_call: TRBV9; d_call: TRBD2; j_call: TRBJ2-1; cdr3_nt: TGTGCCAGCAGCGTAGCTTCGACTAGCGGGAATAATTACAATGAGCAGTTCTTC; cdr3_aa: CASSVASTSGNNYNEQFF
clone_size: .; v_call: TRBV9; d_call: TRBD2; j_call: TRBJ2-1; cdr3_nt: TGTGCCAGCAGCCTAAGGGAGGGCATAAATGAGCAGTTCTTC; cdr3_aa: CASSLREGINEQFF
clone_size: .; v_call: TRBV6-5; d_call: TRBD1; j_call: TRBJ1-2; cdr3_nt: TGTGCCAGCAGTCGGGACAGTAACTATGGCTACACCTTC; cdr3_aa: CASSRDSNYGYTF
clone_size: .; v_call: TRBV27; d_call: .; j_call: TRBJ2-1; cdr3_nt: TGTGCCAGCAGTTTGTACAGGGAAAGCTCCTACAATGAGCAGTTCTTC; cdr3_aa: CASSLYRESSYNEQFF
clone_size: .; v_call: TRBV6-5; d_call: .; j_call: TRBJ1-1; cdr3_nt: TGTGCCAGCAGTCCTACAGGGTACACTGAAGCTTTCTTT; cdr3_aa: CASSPTGYTEAFF
clone_size: .; v_call: TRBV6-1; d_call: .; j_call: TRBJ2-1; cdr3_nt: TGTGCCAGCACGAGAAGTCCGGTTTACAATGAGCAGTTCTTC; cdr3_aa: CASTRSPVYNEQFF
clone_size: .; v_call: TRBV7-9; d_call: .; j_call: TRBJ2-7; cdr3_nt: TGTTCCAGCCAAGCTTCGGAGAGGTTTGGCGAGCAGTACTTC; cdr3_aa: CSSQASERFGEQYF
clone_size: few; v_call: TRBV7-8; d_call: .; j_call: TRBJ1-5; cdr3_nt: TGTGCCAGCAGCTCCGGGATTAGCAATCAGCCCCAGCATTTT; cdr3_aa: CASSSGISNQPQHF
clone_size: few; v_call: TRBV11-1; d_call: TRBD1; j_call: TRBJ1-4; cdr3_nt: TGTGCCAGCAGCTCGCACAGGGGAGCAGGAGGTGAAAAACTGTTTTTT; cdr3_aa: CASSSHRGAGGEKLFF
clone_size: few; v_call: TRBV19; d_call: TRBD1; j_call: TRBJ1-4; cdr3_nt: TGTGCCAGTAGCATCCGGGACAGGGGCCAAAAACTGTTTTTT; cdr3_aa: CASSIRDRGQKLFF
clone_size: .; v_call: TRBV4-2; d_call: TRBD1; j_call: TRBJ2-3; cdr3_nt: TGTGCCAGCAGCCGCGGGACAGGGCCAGATACGCAGTATTTT; cdr3_aa: CASSRGTGPDTQYF
clone_size: .; v_call: TRBV5-1; d_call: .; j_call: TRBJ2-7; cdr3_nt: TGCGCCAGCAGCTTTATAGGGGCCGAGCAGTACTTC; cdr3_aa: CASSFIGAEQYF
clone_size: .; v_call: TRBV6-1; d_call: TRBD2; j_call: TRBJ2-1; cdr3_nt: TGTGCCAGCAGTGAAAGAGCGGGGGTATTTGGAAATGAGCAGTTCTTC; cdr3_aa: CASSERAGVFGNEQFF
clone_size: few; v_call: TRBV2; d_call: TRBD1; j_call: TRBJ1-5; cdr3_nt: TGTGCCAGCAGTGAAGGGACAGGGCGAAGCAATCAGCCCCAGCATTTT; cdr3_aa: CASSEGTGRSNQPQHF
clone_size: .; v_call: TRBV4-1; d_call: TRBD1; j_call: TRBJ2-3; cdr3_nt: TGCGCCAGCAGCCAAGATGCAGGGCAGGGGGCGTCCGATACGCAGTATTTT; cdr3_aa: CASSQDAGQGASDTQYF